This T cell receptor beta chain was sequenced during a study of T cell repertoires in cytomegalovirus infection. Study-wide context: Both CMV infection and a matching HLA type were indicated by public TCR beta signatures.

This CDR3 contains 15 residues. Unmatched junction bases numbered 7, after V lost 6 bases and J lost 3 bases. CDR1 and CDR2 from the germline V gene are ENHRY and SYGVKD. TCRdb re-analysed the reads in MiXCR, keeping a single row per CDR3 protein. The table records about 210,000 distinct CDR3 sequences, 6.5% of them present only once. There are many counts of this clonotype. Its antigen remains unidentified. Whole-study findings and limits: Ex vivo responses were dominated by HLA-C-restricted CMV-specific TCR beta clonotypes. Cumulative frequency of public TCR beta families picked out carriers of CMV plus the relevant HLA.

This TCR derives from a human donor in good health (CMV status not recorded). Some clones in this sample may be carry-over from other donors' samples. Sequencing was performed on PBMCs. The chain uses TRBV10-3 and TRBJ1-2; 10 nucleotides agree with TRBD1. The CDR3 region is CAISEDRGRDYGYTF. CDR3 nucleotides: TGTGCCATCAGCGAAGACAGGGGGCGCGACTATGGCTACACCTTC.